Included here is one T cell receptor beta chain sequence, with context. This sample is part of a study of blood T cell repertoires in COVID-19. Study information: The analysed material was cDNA or gDNA that came from T cells, B-cell-depleted T cells, or PBMCs.

CDR1 is LNHDA and CDR2 is SQIVND in the germline V gene (reference sequence). There are 18 residues in the CDR3. V shed 1 base, J shed 0 bases, and the junction held 8 bases outside the gene matches. Generated by immunoSEQ multiplex PCR, the TCRdb table keeps only in-frame clones and is missing some. The sample has fewer than 25,000 clones; 81% are singletons. This chain links TRBV19 with TRBJ2-3; 9 bases align to TRBD2. The receptor's source is a man in his 70s with acute or convalescent COVID-19. Sequenced: peripheral blood. CDR3 DNA sequence: TGTGCCAGTAGTATAGGGCGCGGGAGGGCCTTTAGCACAGATACGCAGTATTTT. Protein sequence: CASSIGRGRAFSTDTQYF.